This T cell receptor (beta chain) was captured by sequencing in a study of OX40 agonist ivuxolimab in advanced cancers. At the level of the study: Patients were infused with ivuxolimab every 2 weeks at 0.01 to 10 mg/kg. Participants averaged roughly 57 years of age (range roughly 23 to 79) and were under 90% male. Study-wide points: CD8+ T cells averaged more expanded clones than CD4+.

Sequencing was performed with immunoSEQ multiplex PCR; in TCRdb, only in-frame clones are kept and a portion is missing. The table shows tens of thousands of clones, with around 90% occurring only once. To note about this clone: Its antigen is unidentified.

J was trimmed by 5 bases and V by 7 bases; bases with no gene match: 9. Germline CDR1 is MDHEN and CDR2 is SYDVKM. The CDR3 sequence is 15 residues long. Patients had blood sampled at baseline and again on cycle 4 day 1 and cycle 7 day 1. Sequences were derived from CD4+ or CD8+ T cells sorted from blood, sampled in a trial of the OX40 agonist ivuxolimab. The TCR originated in an adult with an advanced solid tumor such as melanoma, head and neck, liver or kidney cancer. This chain joins TRBV28 and TRBJ2-1; 9 bases line up with TRBD1. This CDR3 reads CASIAQGTGHNEQFF. The CDR3 DNA sequence: TGTGCCAGCATCGCTCAGGGGACAGGGCACAATGAGCAGTTCTTC.